This TCR beta chain was sequenced during a study of T cell responses to AZD1222 COVID-19 vaccine. Assay used: immunoSEQ multiplex PCR; TCRdb lists only in-frame clones, some missing. The sample yields roughly 200,000 clones, around 92% seen once. CDR3 length: 13 residues. CDR1 LGHDT and CDR2 YNNKEL come from the germline V gene (reference sequence). V was trimmed by 4 bases and J by 8 bases, leaving 14 bases between them. General study results and limits: Regions 160-218 and 743-854 held dominance among vaccine-associated CD4 TCRs, which spanned spike. Breadth and depth of Spike-specific TCRs rose after two AZD1222 doses. The sample set comprised mostly white British donors with more females, and clonal diversity was possibly underestimated. None of the repertoires were sampled until the peak T cell response had passed.

About this clone itself: Its antigen is still unknown.

The V and J genes are TRBV3-1 (or the pseudogene TRBV3-2) and TRBJ1-2; weak D call: TRBD1 (5 bases). The TCR comes from an adult in good health. This sample comprised peripheral blood, obtained on day 0 of AZD1222 vaccination. CDR3 sequence: CASSLSQGSGYTF. The CDR3 nucleotides read TGTGCCAGCAGCCTGAGCCAGGGTAGCGGCTACACCTTC.